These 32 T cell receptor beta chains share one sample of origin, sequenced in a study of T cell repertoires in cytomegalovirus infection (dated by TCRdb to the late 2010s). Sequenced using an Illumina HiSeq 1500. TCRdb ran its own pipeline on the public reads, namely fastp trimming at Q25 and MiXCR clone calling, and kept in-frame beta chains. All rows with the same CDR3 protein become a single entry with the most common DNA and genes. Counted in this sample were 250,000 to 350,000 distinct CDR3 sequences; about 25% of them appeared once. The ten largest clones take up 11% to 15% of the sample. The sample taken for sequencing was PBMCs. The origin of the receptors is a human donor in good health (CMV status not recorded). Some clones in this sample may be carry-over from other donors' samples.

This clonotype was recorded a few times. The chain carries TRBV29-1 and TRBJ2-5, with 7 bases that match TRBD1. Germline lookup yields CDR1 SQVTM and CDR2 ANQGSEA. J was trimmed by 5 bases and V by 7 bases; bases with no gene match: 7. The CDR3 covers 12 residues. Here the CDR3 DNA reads TGCAGCGGAAAGACAGGGTTGGAGACCCAGTACTTC. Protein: CSGKTGLETQYF.

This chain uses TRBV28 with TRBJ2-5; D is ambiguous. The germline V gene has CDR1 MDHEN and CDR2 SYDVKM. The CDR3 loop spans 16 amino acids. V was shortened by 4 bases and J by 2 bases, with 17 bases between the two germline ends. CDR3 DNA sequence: TGTGCCAGCAGTTCCCCCCTCAAGTTCGGTCAAGAGACCCAGTACTTC. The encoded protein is CASSSPLKFGQETQYF.

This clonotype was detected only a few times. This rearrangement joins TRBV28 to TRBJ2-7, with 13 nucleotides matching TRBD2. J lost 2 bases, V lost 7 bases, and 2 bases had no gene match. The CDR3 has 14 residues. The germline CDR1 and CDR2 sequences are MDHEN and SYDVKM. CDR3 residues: CASIGLAGAYEQYF. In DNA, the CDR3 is TGTGCCAGCATTGGACTAGCGGGAGCCTACGAGCAGTACTTC.

Written as DNA, the CDR3 is TGCAGCGTTCGCGAACGGGCCATCTCTGGAAACACCATATATTTT. This codes for CSVRERAISGNTIYF. V usage is TRBV29-1 and J usage is TRBJ1-3; D uncertain. Germline values: CDR1 SQVTM, CDR2 ANQGSEA. Deletions cut 5 bases from V and 0 bases from J, with 14 bases between. This CDR3 region has 15 residues.

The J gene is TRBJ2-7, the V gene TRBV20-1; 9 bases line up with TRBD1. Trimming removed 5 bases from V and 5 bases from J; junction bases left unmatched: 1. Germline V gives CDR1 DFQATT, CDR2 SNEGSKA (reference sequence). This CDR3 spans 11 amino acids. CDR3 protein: CSAWTGDEQYF. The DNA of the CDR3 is TGCAGTGCTTGGACAGGGGACGAGCAGTACTTC.

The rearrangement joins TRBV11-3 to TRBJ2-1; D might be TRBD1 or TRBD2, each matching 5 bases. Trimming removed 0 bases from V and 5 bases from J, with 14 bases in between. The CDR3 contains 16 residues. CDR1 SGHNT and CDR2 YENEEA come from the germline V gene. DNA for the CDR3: TGTGCCAGCAGCTTAGATCGGGGCATTGGGGACAATGAGCAGTTCTTC. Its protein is CASSLDRGIGDNEQFF.

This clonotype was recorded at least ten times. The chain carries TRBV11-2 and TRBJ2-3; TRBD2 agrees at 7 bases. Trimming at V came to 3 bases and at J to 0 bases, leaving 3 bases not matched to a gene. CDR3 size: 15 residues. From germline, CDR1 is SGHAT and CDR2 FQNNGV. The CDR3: CASSLRGTSTDTQYF. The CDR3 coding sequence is TGTGCCAGCAGCTTGCGGGGGACTAGCACAGATACGCAGTATTTT.

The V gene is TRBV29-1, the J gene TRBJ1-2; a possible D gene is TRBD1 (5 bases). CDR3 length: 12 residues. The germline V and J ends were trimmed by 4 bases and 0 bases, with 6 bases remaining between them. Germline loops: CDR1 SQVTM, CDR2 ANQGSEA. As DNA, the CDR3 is TGCAGCGTTGGACAGCCTAACTATGGCTACACCTTC. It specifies CSVGQPNYGYTF.

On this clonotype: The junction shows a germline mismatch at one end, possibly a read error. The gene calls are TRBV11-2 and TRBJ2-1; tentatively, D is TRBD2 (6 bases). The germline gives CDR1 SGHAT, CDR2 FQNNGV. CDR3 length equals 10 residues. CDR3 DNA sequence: TGTGCCAGCAGCTTAGCGCTAGCGCCCTTC. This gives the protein CASSLALAPF.

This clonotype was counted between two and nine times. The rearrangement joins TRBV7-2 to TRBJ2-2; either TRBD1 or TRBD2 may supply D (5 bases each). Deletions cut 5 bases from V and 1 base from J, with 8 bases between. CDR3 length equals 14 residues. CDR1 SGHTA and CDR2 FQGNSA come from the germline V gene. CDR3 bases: TGTGCCAGCAGCCCTGGGGGGAACACCGGGGAGCTGTTTTTT. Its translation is CASSPGGNTGELFF. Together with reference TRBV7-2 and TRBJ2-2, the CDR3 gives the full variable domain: GAGVSQSPSNKVTEKGKDVELRCDPISGHTALYWYRQSLGQGLEFLIYFQGNSAPDKSGLPSDRFSAERTGGSVSTLTIQRTQQEDSAVYLCASSPGGNTGELFFGEGSRLTVL.

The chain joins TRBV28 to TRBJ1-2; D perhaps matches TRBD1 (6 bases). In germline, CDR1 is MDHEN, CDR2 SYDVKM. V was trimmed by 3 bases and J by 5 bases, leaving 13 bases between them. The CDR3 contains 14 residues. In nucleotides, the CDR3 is TGTGCCAGCAGTTTGGGCGGGGGCGGATATGGCTACACCTTC. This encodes CASSLGGGGYGYTF.

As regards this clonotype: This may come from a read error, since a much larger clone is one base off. The CDR3 sequence: CSDLAWGYNEQFF. In nucleotides, the CDR3 is TGCAGTGATCTAGCGTGGGGATACAATGAGCAGTTCTTC. This chain joins TRBV20-1 and TRBJ2-1, with D perhaps matching TRBD2 (6 bases). Germline V gene lookup returns CDR1 DFQATT and CDR2 SNEGSKA (reference sequence). The CDR3 consists of 13 residues. Trimming shortened V by 7 bases and J by 4 bases, and 14 bases separated the two germline ends.

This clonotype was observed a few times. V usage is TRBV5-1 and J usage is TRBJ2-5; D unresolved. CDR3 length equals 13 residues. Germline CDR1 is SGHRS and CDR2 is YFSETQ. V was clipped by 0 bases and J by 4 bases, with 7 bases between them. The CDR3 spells CASSLDGLETQYF. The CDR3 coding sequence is TGCGCCAGCAGCTTGGACGGCTTAGAGACCCAGTACTTC.

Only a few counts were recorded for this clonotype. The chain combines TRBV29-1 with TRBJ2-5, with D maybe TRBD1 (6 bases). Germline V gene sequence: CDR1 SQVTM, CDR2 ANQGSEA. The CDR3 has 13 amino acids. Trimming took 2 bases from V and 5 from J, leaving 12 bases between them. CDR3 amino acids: CSVERSRGETQYF. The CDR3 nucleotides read TGCAGCGTTGAACGCAGCAGGGGTGAGACCCAGTACTTC.

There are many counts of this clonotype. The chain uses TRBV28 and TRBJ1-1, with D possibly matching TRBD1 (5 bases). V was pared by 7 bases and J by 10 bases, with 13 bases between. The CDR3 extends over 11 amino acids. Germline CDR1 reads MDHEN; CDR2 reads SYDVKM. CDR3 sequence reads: CASTRRGGAFF. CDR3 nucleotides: TGTGCCAGCACGCGACGGGGGGGAGCTTTCTTT.

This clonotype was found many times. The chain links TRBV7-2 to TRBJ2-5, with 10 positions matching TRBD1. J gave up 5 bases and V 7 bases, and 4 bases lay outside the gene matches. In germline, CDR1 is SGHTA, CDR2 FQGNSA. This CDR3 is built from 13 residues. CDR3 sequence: CASKTGGGETQYF. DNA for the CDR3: TGTGCCAGCAAGACAGGGGGCGGGGAGACCCAGTACTTC.

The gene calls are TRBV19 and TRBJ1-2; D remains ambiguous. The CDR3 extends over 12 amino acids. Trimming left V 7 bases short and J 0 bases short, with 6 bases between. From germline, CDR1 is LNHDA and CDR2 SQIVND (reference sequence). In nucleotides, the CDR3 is TGTGCCAGTACAGCCTCTAACTATGGCTACACCTTC. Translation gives CASTASNYGYTF.

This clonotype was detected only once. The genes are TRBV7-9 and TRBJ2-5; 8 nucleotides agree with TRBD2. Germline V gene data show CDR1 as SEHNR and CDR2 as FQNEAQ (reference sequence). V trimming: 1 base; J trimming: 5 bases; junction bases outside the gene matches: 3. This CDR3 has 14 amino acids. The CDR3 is CASSLVREVETQYF. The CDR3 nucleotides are TGTGCCAGCAGCTTAGTGCGGGAGGTTGAGACCCAGTACTTC.

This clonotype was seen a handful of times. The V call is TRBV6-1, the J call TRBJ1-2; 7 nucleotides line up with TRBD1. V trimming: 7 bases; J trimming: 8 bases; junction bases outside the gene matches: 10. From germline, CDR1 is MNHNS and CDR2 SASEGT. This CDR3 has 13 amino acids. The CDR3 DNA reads TGTGCCAGCATCGTGGACAGGACTGACGGCTACACCTTC. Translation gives CASIVDRTDGYTF.

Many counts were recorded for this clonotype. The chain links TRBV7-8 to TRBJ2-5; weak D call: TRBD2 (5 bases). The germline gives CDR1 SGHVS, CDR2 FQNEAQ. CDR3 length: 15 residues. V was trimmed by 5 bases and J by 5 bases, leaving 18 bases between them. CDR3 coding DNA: TGTGCCAGCAGCCGGGGAAGGTGGGCCCCCGAGACCCAGTACTTC. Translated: CASSRGRWAPETQYF.

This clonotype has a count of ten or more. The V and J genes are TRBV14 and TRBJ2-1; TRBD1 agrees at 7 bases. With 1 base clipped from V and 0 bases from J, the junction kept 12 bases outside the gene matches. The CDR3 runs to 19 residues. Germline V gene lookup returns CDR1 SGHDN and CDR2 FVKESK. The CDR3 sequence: CASSQATGVGASSYNEQFF. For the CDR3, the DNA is TGTGCCAGCAGCCAAGCTACAGGGGTCGGTGCCTCCTCCTACAATGAGCAGTTCTTC. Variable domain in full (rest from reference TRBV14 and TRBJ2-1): EAGVTQFPSHSVIEKGQTVTLRCDPISGHDNLYWYRRVMGKEIKFLLHFVKESKQDESGMPNNRFLAERTGGTYSTLKVQPAELEDSGVYFCASSQATGVGASSYNEQFFGPGTRLTVL.

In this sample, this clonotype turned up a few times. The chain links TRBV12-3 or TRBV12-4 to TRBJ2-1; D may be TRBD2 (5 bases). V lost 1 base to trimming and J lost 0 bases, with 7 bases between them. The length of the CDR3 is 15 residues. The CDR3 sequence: CASSLGTRSYNEQFF. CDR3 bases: TGTGCCAGCAGTTTAGGGACTCGCTCCTACAATGAGCAGTTCTTC.

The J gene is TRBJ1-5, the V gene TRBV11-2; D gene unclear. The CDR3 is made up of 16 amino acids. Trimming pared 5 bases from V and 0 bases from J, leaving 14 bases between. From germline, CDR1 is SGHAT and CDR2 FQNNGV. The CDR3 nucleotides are TGTGCCAGCAGCCCAGGCGGGGTGAGTAGCAATCAGCCCCAGCATTTT. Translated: CASSPGGVSSNQPQHF.

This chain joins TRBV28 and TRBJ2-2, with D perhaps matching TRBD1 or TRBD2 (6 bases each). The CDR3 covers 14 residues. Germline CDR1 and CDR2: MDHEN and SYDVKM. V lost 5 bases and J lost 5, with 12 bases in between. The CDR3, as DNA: TGTGCCAGCAGTGGAGGGGGTCGGACCGGGGAGCTGTTTTTT. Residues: CASSGGGRTGELFF. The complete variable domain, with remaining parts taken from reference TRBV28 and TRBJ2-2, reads DVKVTQSSRYLVKRTGEKVFLECVQDMDHENMFWYRQDPGLGLRLIYFSYDVKMKEKGDIPEGYSVSREKKERFSLILESASTNQTSMYLCASSGGGRTGELFFGEGSRLTVL.

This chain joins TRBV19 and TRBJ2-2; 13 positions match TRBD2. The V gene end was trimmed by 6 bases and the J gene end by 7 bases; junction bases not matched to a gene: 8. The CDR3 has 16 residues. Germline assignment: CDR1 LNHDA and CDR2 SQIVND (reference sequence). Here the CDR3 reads CASSGTSGILNGELFF. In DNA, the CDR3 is TGTGCCAGTAGCGGGACTAGCGGGATCCTTAACGGGGAGCTGTTTTTT.

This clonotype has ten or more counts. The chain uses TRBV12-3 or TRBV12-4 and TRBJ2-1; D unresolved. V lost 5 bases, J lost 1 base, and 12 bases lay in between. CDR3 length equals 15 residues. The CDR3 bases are TGTGCCAGCAGTCTCCGGACGGAATCCTACAATGAGCAGTTCTTC. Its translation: CASSLRTESYNEQFF.

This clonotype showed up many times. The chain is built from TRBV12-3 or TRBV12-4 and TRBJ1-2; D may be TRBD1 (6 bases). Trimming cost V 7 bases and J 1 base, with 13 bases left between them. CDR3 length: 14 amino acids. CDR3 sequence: CASIRTGLNYGYTF. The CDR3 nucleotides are TGTGCCAGCATTCGAACAGGGCTTAACTATGGCTACACCTTC.

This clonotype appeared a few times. This CDR3 is CASSLSEGINEQYF. In nucleotides, the CDR3 is TGTGCCAGCAGTTTATCAGAAGGTATCAACGAGCAGTACTTC. The chain recombines TRBV28 with TRBJ2-7, with D unclear. V lost 1 base and J lost 5, with 12 bases in between. The CDR3 is 14 residues long. Looked up from germline, CDR1 is MDHEN and CDR2 is SYDVKM.

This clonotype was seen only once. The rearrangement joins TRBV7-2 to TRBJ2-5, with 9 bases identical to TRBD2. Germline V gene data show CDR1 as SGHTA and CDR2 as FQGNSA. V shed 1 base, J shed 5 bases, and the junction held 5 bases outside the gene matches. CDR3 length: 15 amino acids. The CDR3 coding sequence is TGTGCCAGCAGCTTAGTCCGCCTAGCGGGGGAGACCCAGTACTTC. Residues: CASSLVRLAGETQYF.

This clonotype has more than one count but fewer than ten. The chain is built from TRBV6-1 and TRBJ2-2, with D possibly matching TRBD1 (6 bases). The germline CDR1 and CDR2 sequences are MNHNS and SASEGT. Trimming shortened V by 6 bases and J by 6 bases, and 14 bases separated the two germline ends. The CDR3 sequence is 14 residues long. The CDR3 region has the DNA TGTGCCAGCAGAACCCAGGCAGGGGCCGGGGAGCTGTTTTTT. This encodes CASRTQAGAGELFF.

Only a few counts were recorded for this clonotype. CDR3 in amino acids: CSVGSGRVQETQYF. The CDR3 bases are TGCAGCGTTGGTAGCGGGAGAGTACAAGAGACCCAGTACTTC. The chain links TRBV29-1 to TRBJ2-5; 9 bases match TRBD2. Unmatched junction bases numbered 5, after V lost 4 bases and J lost 2 bases. The CDR3 totals 14 residues. Germline CDR1 SQVTM, CDR2 ANQGSEA.

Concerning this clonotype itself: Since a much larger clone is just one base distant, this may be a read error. This CDR3 is CASSFQIEIHSGYTF. The CDR3 DNA reads as TGTGCCAGCAGCTTTCAAATTGAAATCCACTCTGGCTACACCTTC. J is TRBJ1-2 and V is TRBV7-2; D is uncertain. With 3 bases removed from V and 7 bases from J, the gap between germline ends came to 18 bases. The length of the CDR3 is 15 residues. Germline-derived CDR1 and CDR2 are SGHTA and FQGNSA. Complete variable domain (other parts from reference TRBV7-2 and TRBJ1-2): GAGVSQSPSNKVTEKGKDVELRCDPISGHTALYWYRQSLGQGLEFLIYFQGNSAPDKSGLPSDRFSAERTGGSVSTLTIQRTQQEDSAVYLCASSFQIEIHSGYTFGSGTRLTVV.